This section outlines one TCR beta chain sequence together with its context. V was clipped by 4 bases and J by 8 bases; unmatched bases: 6. Germline assignment: CDR1 SGHRS and CDR2 YFSETQ. This CDR3 spans 14 amino acids. Conversion of TCR transcripts into cDNA relied on 5'RACE template switching, which added a universal primer site and UMIs. TCRdb reanalysed the 5' RACE reads using MiXCR and keeps one entry per CDR3 protein. The sample has approximately 550,000 distinct CDR3 sequences, roughly 14% seen once. The data were taken from a study of T cells after yellow fever vaccination. This specimen was PBMCs, taken on the day of the yellow fever booster vaccination. The receptor was isolated from a man between 25 and 39 years old who received the YFV17D yellow fever vaccine. V is TRBV5-1 and J is TRBJ1-6, with TRBD1 matching over 7 bases. The DNA of the CDR3 is TGCGCCAGCAGCGAAGGGGACAGATATTCACCCCTCCACTTT. It translates to CASSEGDRYSPLHF.